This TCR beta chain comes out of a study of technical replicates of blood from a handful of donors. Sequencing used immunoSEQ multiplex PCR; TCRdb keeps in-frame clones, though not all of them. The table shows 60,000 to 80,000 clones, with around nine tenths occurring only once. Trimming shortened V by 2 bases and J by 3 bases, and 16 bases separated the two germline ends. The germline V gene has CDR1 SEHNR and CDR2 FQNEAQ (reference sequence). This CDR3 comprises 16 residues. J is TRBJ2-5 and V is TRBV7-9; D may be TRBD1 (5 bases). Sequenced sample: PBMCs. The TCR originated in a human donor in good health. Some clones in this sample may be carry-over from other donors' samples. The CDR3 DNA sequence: TGTGCCAGCAGCTTAAGGGTAGGGCAGGGAAAAGAGACCCAGTACTTC. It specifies CASSLRVGQGKETQYF.